This T cell receptor beta chain stems from a study of Ad26.COV2.S vaccination and SARS-CoV-2 variants. Study summary: Trial arm assignment for the donor was COV1001 Ad26.COV2.S.

Profiling relied on immunoSEQ multiplex PCR, and the TCRdb table lists in-frame clones only, not all of them. This repertoire shows 350,000 to 500,000 clones, less than 95% found once; its top ten account for approximately 4.3%. Notes on this clone: Its antigen is not known.

As to treatment: some 20 received Ad26.COV2.S at low or high dose, single or two shots; 5 received placebo; per-sample allocation not given. Specimens were obtained on day 63 following the first vaccine or placebo injection. An adult of 18-55 years in Boston served as donor. Overall study results and limits: From the TCR breadth and depth analyses, total T cell responses may have been underestimated.

Germline lookup yields CDR1 SGHNT and CDR2 YYREEE (reference sequence). Between the trimmed V and J ends, which lost 1 base and 13 bases, there was a span of 9 bases. CDR3 size: 11 residues. The source was peripheral blood, collected in a trial of Ad26.COV2.S vaccine versus placebo. The source is a person aged 18-60 years who received the Ad26.COV2.S COVID-19 vaccine or a placebo. The chain recombines TRBV5-4 with TRBJ2-1; perhaps TRBD1 as D (6 bases). The CDR3 DNA reads as TGTGCCAGCAGCTTGACAGGGCGACAGTTCTTC. It encodes CASSLTGRQFF.